A selection of T cell receptor beta chains follows, all from one sample in a study of immune heterogeneity within non-small cell lung tumors. TCRdb reanalysed the multiplex PCR reads using MiXCR and keeps one entry per CDR3 protein. The table lists around 11,000 distinct CDR3 sequences, roughly 30% of them singletons, with around a fifth in the top ten. Source material: lung tumor tissue. These receptors were obtained from a woman aged 45-59 years with non-small cell lung cancer. The conserved cysteine and the conserved F or W are not part of the CDR3 here. Clone size is stated in some rows and not others, as once, few, many or a class when expanded.

CDR3	J	V	size
ATSRATGDGYT	TRBJ1-2	TRBV15	many
ASSLGGWDNSPLH	TRBJ1-6	TRBV28	many
ASSSGTSGNEQF	TRBJ2-1	TRBV7-3	few
ASSSYHHQNTEPF	TRBJ1-1	TRBV12-3/TRBV12-4	NA
ASSLRTANEKLF	TRBJ1-4	TRBV13	many
SARDWGDVGRAGEQF	TRBJ2-1	TRBV20-1	few
ASSDVGQGRNGYT	TRBJ1-2	TRBV28	many
ASNRDPDLLTDTQY	TRBJ2-3	TRBV6-1	NA
ASSAKDAGNQPQH	TRBJ1-5	TRBV6-1	NA
ASSKLGGVAGDTQY	TRBJ2-3	TRBV5-1	once
ASKSGADYEQY	TRBJ2-7	TRBV28	NA
ASSQRGDGYT	TRBJ1-2	TRBV4-1	many
ASSSQNNYGYT	TRBJ1-2	TRBV6-1	NA
ASSRPVGGGSSYGYT	TRBJ1-2	TRBV28	NA
ASSRGGWERDSLQQY	TRBJ2-7	TRBV4-1	NA
ASSAGTPSGANVLT	TRBJ2-6	TRBV6-4	few
ASTYRKSSYEQY	TRBJ2-7	TRBV2	NA